One and the same sample provided the 9 T cell receptor beta chains below, sequenced in a study of CXCR3-negative and CXCR3-positive naive CD8 T cells. UMI-tagged TRB cDNA libraries were built via 5' RACE. TCRdb re-called the 5' RACE reads and catalogs CDR3 proteins one per entry, DNA excluded. Its table records fewer than 55,000 distinct CDR3 sequences. Sample: naive CXCR3- CD8+ T cells from blood. Subset given: CD45RO-CCR7+CD27+CD95- naive CD8+ T cells lacking CXCR3 (TNR3-). All receptors derive from a human donor in good health. Some clones in this sample may be carry-over from other donors' samples.

The chain combines TRBV11-2 with TRBJ2-1; the D call from TCRdb, TRBD2, cannot be confirmed without DNA. The germline V gene encodes CDR1 SGHAT and CDR2 FQNNGV. The CDR3 covers 12 residues. The CDR3 loop reads CASSFSGSEQFF. Using reference TRBV11-2 and TRBJ2-1 for the parts outside the CDR3, the full variable domain is EAGVAQSPRYKIIEKRQSVAFWCNPISGHATLYWYQQILGQGPKLLIQFQNNGVVDDSQLPKDRFSAERLKGVDSTLKIQPAKLEDSAVYLCASSFSGSEQFFGPGTRLTVL.

The V call is TRBV28, the J call TRBJ2-3; lacking DNA, the TRBD1 call made by TCRdb goes unchecked. Germline loops: CDR1 MDHEN, CDR2 SYDVKM. The CDR3 loop spans 15 amino acids. The CDR3 protein is CASSPLTASTDTQYF.

The chain links TRBV7-9 to TRBJ2-7. There are 14 residues in the CDR3. Germline V gene lookup returns CDR1 SEHNR and CDR2 FQNEAQ (reference sequence). The CDR3 loop is CASSVVHQFYEQYF.

The chain recombines TRBV12-3 or TRBV12-4 with TRBJ2-1; TCRdb gives TRBD1 as the D gene, but with no DNA this cannot be confirmed. This CDR3 has 13 residues. The CDR3 loop is CASTPGRSNEQFF.

The chain recombines TRBV20-1 with TRBJ2-1; without DNA, the TCRdb call of TRBD1 cannot be checked. The V gene's germline CDR1 is DFQATT and CDR2 SNEGSKA (reference sequence). The CDR3 contains 16 residues. CDR3: CSARFLWDRGFGEQFF.

The rearrangement links TRBV29-1 to TRBJ2-2. There are 11 residues in the CDR3. CDR1 and CDR2 from the germline V gene are SQVTM and ANQGSEA. This CDR3 reads CSVIGTGELFF.

The chain combines TRBV7-8 with TRBJ1-5. The CDR3 spans 13 residues. CDR1 and CDR2 (germline): SGHVS, FQNEAQ. The CDR3 protein is CASSLAGDQPQHF.

V gene TRBV20-1 combines with J gene TRBJ2-7; TCRdb's D call, TRBD2, is unchecked because there is no DNA. Germline CDR1 and CDR2: DFQATT and SNEGSKA (reference sequence). This CDR3 has 14 amino acids. The CDR3 protein is CSASEREGPYEQYF.

This chain connects TRBV7-2 to TRBJ2-5. The CDR3 runs 12 residues. The germline V gene encodes CDR1 SGHTA and CDR2 FQGNSA. CDR3 sequence: CASSYPMETQYF.